This entry features one T cell receptor beta chain sequence. Its antigen is not known. This specimen comes from a study of cytomegalovirus exposure and HLA in healthy donors. Study-wide background: There were some 81 million unique TCRs (from HLA-typed donors) in an early data release. Of all 400 or so donors who were genotyped, under 90% belonged to the Caucasian-associated ancestry cluster.

Overall study results and limits: In a later analysis, at a false discovery rate of 0.05, 16,951 TCR beta sequences matched HLA alleles.

The PCR employed 60 Vbeta primers together with 13 Jbeta primers. Sequenced by immunoSEQ multiplex PCR; TCRdb stores in-frame clones only, minus some. This table has some 83,000 clones, about 81% appearing once. J was trimmed by 4 bases and V by 3 bases; bases with no gene match: 4. The CDR3 sequence is 16 residues long. CDR1 is MNHEY and CDR2 is SMNVEV in the germline V gene (reference sequence). The clonotype was recovered from a man aged 55-75 years in good health and CMV-seronegative. The J gene is TRBJ2-7, the V gene TRBV27; 15 bases are a match to TRBD2. The sample was PBMCs. The CDR3 nucleotides are TGTGCCAGCAGTTTGGGACTAGCGGGGGGCGTGTACGAGCAGTACTTC. Its translation is CASSLGLAGGVYEQYF.